Below, 17 T cell receptor beta chains from the same sample are listed, as sequenced in a study of blood T cell repertoires in COVID-19. Here immunoSEQ multiplex PCR was the method, and the copy in TCRdb shows in-frame clones only, minus some. The sample has about 260,000 clones; 85% to 90% are singletons. Sequenced input: PBMCs or T cells enriched from blood (not recorded which). These receptors were obtained from a woman aged 25 to 39 with acute COVID-19.

This clone was found once. V usage is TRBV27 and J usage is TRBJ1-2; the D gene is possibly TRBD1 (6 bases). Trimming took off 5 bases at V and 3 bases at J, with 19 bases between the two ends. CDR3 length equals 16 residues. Germline CDR1 is MNHEY and CDR2 is SMNVEV (reference sequence). CDR3 region: CASSQSQGTFDYGYTF. The DNA of the CDR3 is TGTGCCAGCAGTCAATCTCAAGGGACATTCGACTATGGCTACACCTTC.

The chain recombines TRBV2 with TRBJ2-5, with D possibly being TRBD1 (6 bases). Trimming left V 8 bases short and J 5 bases short, with 12 bases between. The CDR3 sequence is 12 residues long. Germline V gives CDR1 SNHLY, CDR2 FYNNEI. The CDR3 DNA is TGTGCCAGCGGTGGGACAAAGGAGACCCAGTACTTC. Encoded protein: CASGGTKETQYF.

V is TRBV7-9 and J is TRBJ2-3, with unresolved D. CDR1 and CDR2 from the germline V gene are SEHNR and FQNEAQ (reference sequence). This CDR3 has 14 residues. V lost 4 bases and J lost 3, with 11 bases in between. The CDR3 loop reads CASSSYSNTDTQYF. The CDR3 DNA reads as TGTGCCAGCAGCTCTTACAGTAATACAGATACGCAGTATTTT.

The CDR3 loop reads CASSSIVWLGHSNQPQHF. The CDR3 DNA is TGTGCCAGCAGTTCAATCGTTTGGCTGGGACATAGCAATCAGCCCCAGCATTTT. V gene TRBV6-2 or TRBV6-3 combines with J gene TRBJ1-5; a possible D gene is TRBD1 (6 bases). The germline V and J ends were trimmed by 4 bases and 0 bases, with 19 bases remaining between them. Germline CDR1 reads MNHEY; CDR2 reads SVGEGT. The CDR3 totals 18 residues.

V is TRBV7-9 and J is TRBJ1-2; no clear D. V was clipped by 5 bases and J by 1 base, with 20 bases between them. CDR1 is SEHNR and CDR2 is FQNEAQ in the germline V gene (reference sequence). The CDR3 sequence is 17 residues long. In DNA, the CDR3 is TGTGCCAGCAGCCCCCGGCCTGCGGATTCGCTTAACTATGGCTACACCTTC. This codes for CASSPRPADSLNYGYTF.

The chain has TRBV5-1 and TRBJ2-1; 7 bases are shared with TRBD2. The CDR3 has 18 amino acids. Trimming removed 1 base from V and 2 bases from J; junction bases left unmatched: 12. Germline CDR1 and CDR2: SGHRS and YFSETQ. This CDR3 reads CASSLTKTGGAAYNEQFF. In nucleotides, the CDR3 is TGCGCCAGCAGCTTGACCAAGACGGGGGGAGCAGCCTACAATGAGCAGTTCTTC.

The chain couples TRBV2 to TRBJ1-5; no clear D gene. Germline-derived CDR1 and CDR2 are SNHLY and FYNNEI. The CDR3 contains 12 residues. Trimming stripped 6 bases from V and 8 bases from J, with 11 bases between. The CDR3 spells CASRTGAEPQHF. CDR3 nucleotides: TGTGCCAGCAGAACCGGAGCGGAGCCCCAGCATTTT.

The chain joins TRBV6-5 to TRBJ1-4; 8 bases match TRBD1. CDR1 MNHEY and CDR2 SVGAGI come from the germline V gene. Trimming took 6 bases from V and 6 from J; bases not matched to a gene: 6. The CDR3 has 14 residues. The CDR3 region is CASRTGQVDEKLFF. The CDR3 region has the DNA TGTGCCAGCAGGACGGGACAGGTTGATGAAAAACTGTTTTTT.

This clone was seen a handful of times. The gene calls are TRBV28 and TRBJ2-1; 7 bases fit TRBD2. The CDR3 sequence is 13 residues long. Losses at the gene ends were 7 bases for V and 8 bases for J; bases not matched to a gene: 8. Germline CDR1 is MDHEN and CDR2 is SYDVKM. The CDR3 DNA is TGTGCCAGCAACGGCGGGAGTGTTGATGAGCAGTTCTTC. Its protein product is CASNGGSVDEQFF.

This clone was observed once. The chain's CDR3 is CASSPGGKYTEAFF. CDR3 sequence (DNA): TGTGCCAGCAGCCCAGGGGGCAAATACACTGAAGCTTTCTTT. V usage is TRBV7-2 and J usage is TRBJ1-1, with 8 bases matching TRBD1. The CDR3 runs 14 residues. The V segment lost 5 bases and the J segment 3 bases; nucleotides outside the gene matches: 5. Germline-derived CDR1 and CDR2 are SGHTA and FQGNSA.

This chain uses TRBV7-3 with TRBJ2-1, with TRBD2 matching over 9 bases. The germline CDR1 and CDR2 sequences are SGHTA and FQGTGA. The CDR3 contains 16 residues. Germline trimming cut 1 base from V and 1 base from J; bases unmatched to any gene: 2. As DNA, the CDR3 is TGTGCCAGCAGCTTAAGCGGGAGGGTTTCCTACAATGAGCAGTTCTTC. The encoded protein is CASSLSGRVSYNEQFF.

This clone came up once. V and J are TRBV7-8 and TRBJ1-1; perhaps TRBD1 as D (5 bases). The length of the CDR3 is 14 residues. The V end was cut by 5 bases, the J end by 1 base, with 11 bases between. Looked up from germline, CDR1 is SGHVS and CDR2 is FQNEAQ. The CDR3 sequence: CASSAQGGNTEAFF. In DNA, the CDR3 is TGTGCCAGCAGCGCTCAGGGAGGGAACACTGAAGCTTTCTTT.

This clone was seen just once. The chain has TRBV4-3 and TRBJ2-7, with 7 bases identical to TRBD2. Germline values: CDR1 LGHNA, CDR2 YSLEER. Unmatched junction bases numbered 5, after V lost 0 bases and J lost 0 bases. The CDR3 consists of 16 residues. The CDR3 sequence: CASSQDSRDYSYEQYF. The CDR3 bases are TGCGCCAGCAGCCAAGACTCCAGGGACTACTCCTACGAGCAGTACTTC.

V and J are TRBV20-1 and TRBJ2-2; unclear D gene. CDR1 DFQATT and CDR2 SNEGSKA come from the germline V gene (reference sequence). The CDR3 covers 14 residues. With 3 bases removed from V and 4 bases from J, the gap between germline ends came to 12 bases. CDR3 nucleotide sequence: TGCAGTGCTAGTATTGGGCAGCTCACCGGGGAGCTGTTTTTT. Protein sequence: CSASIGQLTGELFF.

V usage is TRBV28 and J usage is TRBJ1-2; D gene uncertain. Germline V gene lookup returns CDR1 MDHEN and CDR2 SYDVKM. This CDR3 is built from 16 residues. V shed 6 bases and J shed 2 bases, with 19 bases lying between them. CDR3 amino acids: CASRFSGMEANYGYTF. Written as DNA, the CDR3 is TGTGCCAGCAGGTTCTCGGGGATGGAGGCAAACTATGGCTACACCTTC.

The chain has TRBV7-8 and TRBJ2-7, with 8 positions matching TRBD2. The CDR3 is 17 amino acids. V shed 5 bases, J shed 0 bases, and the junction held 12 bases outside the gene matches. Germline values: CDR1 SGHVS, CDR2 FQNEAQ. The CDR3 nucleotides are TGTGCCAGCAGCCCCCTACGGGGGGGGGACTACTCCTACGAGCAGTACTTC. It yields the protein CASSPLRGGDYSYEQYF.

The V and J genes are TRBV19 and TRBJ2-6; tentatively, D is TRBD2 (6 bases). CDR1 and CDR2 from the germline V gene are LNHDA and SQIVND (reference sequence). V shed 5 bases and J shed 2 bases, with 16 bases lying between them. The CDR3 spans 17 residues. CDR3 amino acids: CASSSRLVTTGANVLTF. The CDR3 nucleotides read TGTGCCAGTAGTTCCCGACTAGTTACGACTGGGGCCAACGTCCTGACTTTC.